These 13 T cell receptor beta chains share one sample of origin, sequenced in a study of shared clonotypes between healthy human individuals. Repertoires were generated with immunoSEQ multiplex PCR, while TCRdb's copy carries only in-frame clones and drops some. The sample has more than 2 million clones, about 95% seen once. CD45RO-negative, CCR7-selected cells formed the naive CD8 fraction, which excluded terminally differentiated effector memory CD45RA+ cells. Sequenced sample: naive CD8+ T cells sorted from blood. These receptors all stem from a man aged 18 to 30 in good health.

The chain couples TRBV4-3 to TRBJ2-7; 8 positions agree with TRBD1. Losses at the gene ends were 2 bases for V and 3 bases for J; bases not matched to a gene: 6. CDR3 length equals 15 residues. In germline, CDR1 is LGHNA, CDR2 YSLEER. The CDR3 spells CASSQTGTGFYEQYF. For the CDR3, the DNA is TGCGCCAGCAGCCAAACCGGGACAGGCTTCTACGAGCAGTACTTC.

J is TRBJ2-1 and V is TRBV6-5; D remains unclear. The ends were cut back, 0 bases at V and 10 bases at J, with 10 bases in the middle. The CDR3 is 13 amino acids. The germline CDR1 and CDR2 sequences are MNHEY and SVGAGI. This chain's CDR3 is CASSYSKVSEQFF. CDR3 nucleotides: TGTGCCAGCAGTTACTCGAAAGTGAGCGAGCAGTTCTTC.

As concerns this clone: The same CDR3 also results from other DNA sequences found in this sample. This chain connects TRBV27 to TRBJ2-7, with TRBD1 matching 7 bases. The CDR3 has 14 residues. CDR1 and CDR2 from the germline V gene are MNHEY and SMNVEV (reference sequence). The J segment lost 2 bases and the V segment lost 5 bases, leaving 6 bases of the junction unmatched. This CDR3 is CASSPPGGTYEQYF. The CDR3 bases are TGTGCCAGCAGTCCCCCAGGGGGAACCTACGAGCAGTACTTC.

The CDR3 loop is CASSETSGGTGANVLTF. The CDR3, as DNA: TGTGCCAGCAGCGAGACCTCGGGGGGCACTGGGGCCAACGTCCTGACTTTC. The chain joins TRBV9 to TRBJ2-6; TRBD2 might be the D (7 bases). V was trimmed by 3 bases and J by 2 bases, leaving 15 bases between them. CDR1 is SGDLS and CDR2 is YYNGEE in the germline V gene. This CDR3 region has 17 residues.

This clone was counted a single time. The rearrangement uses TRBV6-1 and TRBJ2-2; the D is unclear. Germline-derived CDR1 and CDR2 are MNHNS and SASEGT. With 7 bases removed from V and 7 bases from J, the gap between germline ends came to 19 bases. This CDR3 region has 15 residues. In nucleotides, the CDR3 is TGTGCCAGCAAGGAGTCGAGGTCGCTTGTCGGGGAGCTGTTTTTT. This encodes CASKESRSLVGELFF.

This chain joins TRBV5-3 and TRBJ1-5; 9 positions agree with TRBD1. TRBV5-3 is known as an ORF, though its function is uncertain. The V and J ends lost 5 bases and 7 bases, in that order; junction bases with no gene match: 7. The CDR3 extends over 14 amino acids. Here the CDR3 reads CARRIGTGKQPQHF. The CDR3, as DNA: TGTGCCAGAAGGATCGGGACAGGGAAACAGCCCCAGCATTTT.

The chain uses TRBV5-6 and TRBJ1-1, with D maybe TRBD1 (5 bases). V lost 1 base to trimming and J lost 1 base, with 8 bases between them. The CDR3 is made up of 14 amino acids. The germline V gene encodes CDR1 SGHDT and CDR2 YYEEEE. CDR3 in amino acids: CASSLTGENTEAFF. The CDR3 bases are TGTGCCAGCAGCTTGACAGGTGAGAACACTGAAGCTTTCTTT.

The chain uses TRBV6-1 and TRBJ2-7, with D hard to call. Trimming cost V 0 bases and J 2 bases, with 11 bases left between them. Germline values: CDR1 MNHNS, CDR2 SASEGT. The CDR3 is 15 amino acids. The CDR3 nucleotides read TGTGCCAGCAGTGAAGCTTGGCAGAAAGCCTACGAGCAGTACTTC. It yields the protein CASSEAWQKAYEQYF.

The chain employs TRBV9 and TRBJ1-5; 10 bases agree with TRBD1. V trimming: 3 bases; J trimming: 2 bases; junction bases outside the gene matches: 8. Germline values: CDR1 SGDLS, CDR2 YYNGEE. This CDR3 spans 17 amino acids. The CDR3 DNA sequence: TGTGCCAGCAGCGACAACCCCGGGACAGGGGGCAATCAGCCCCAGCATTTT. This sequence encodes CASSDNPGTGGNQPQHF.

This clone showed up just once. The chain combines TRBV7-2 with TRBJ2-7; the D gene is possibly TRBD1 (5 bases). Trimming stripped 5 bases from V and 5 bases from J, with 16 bases between. The CDR3 covers 14 residues. CDR1 SGHTA and CDR2 FQGNSA come from the germline V gene. This CDR3 is CASSNLLGLNEQYF. The CDR3, as DNA: TGTGCCAGCAGCAATTTACTGGGGCTCAACGAGCAGTACTTC.

The V call is TRBV5-6, the J call TRBJ2-7, with D hard to call. The ends were cut back, 1 base at V and 0 bases at J, with 8 bases in the middle. The CDR3 sequence is 14 residues long. The germline V gene has CDR1 SGHDT and CDR2 YYEEEE. In DNA, the CDR3 is TGTGCCAGCAGCTTGAAACGCAGCTCCTACGAGCAGTACTTC. It translates to CASSLKRSSYEQYF.

This chain uses TRBV27 with TRBJ2-7; D gene unclear. The CDR3 is 15 residues long. Germline V CDR1 and CDR2: MNHEY, SMNVEV (reference sequence). Trimming shortened V by 0 bases and J by 3 bases, and 12 bases separated the two germline ends. The chain's CDR3 is CASSLSSALNYEQYF. CDR3 in DNA: TGTGCCAGCAGTTTATCTTCCGCACTAAACTACGAGCAGTACTTC.

Only one count was recorded for this clone. At the DNA level, this CDR3 is encoded by other sequences in the same sample as well. The rearrangement joins TRBV4-1 to TRBJ2-7; D gene unclear. V lost 1 base and J 1 base, leaving 11 bases between the germline ends. The germline gives CDR1 MGHRA, CDR2 YSYEKL. The CDR3 contains 15 residues. The CDR3, as DNA: TGCGCCAGCAGCCAAGTGGCAGCCAGTTCCTACGAGCAGTACTTC. This codes for CASSQVAASSYEQYF.